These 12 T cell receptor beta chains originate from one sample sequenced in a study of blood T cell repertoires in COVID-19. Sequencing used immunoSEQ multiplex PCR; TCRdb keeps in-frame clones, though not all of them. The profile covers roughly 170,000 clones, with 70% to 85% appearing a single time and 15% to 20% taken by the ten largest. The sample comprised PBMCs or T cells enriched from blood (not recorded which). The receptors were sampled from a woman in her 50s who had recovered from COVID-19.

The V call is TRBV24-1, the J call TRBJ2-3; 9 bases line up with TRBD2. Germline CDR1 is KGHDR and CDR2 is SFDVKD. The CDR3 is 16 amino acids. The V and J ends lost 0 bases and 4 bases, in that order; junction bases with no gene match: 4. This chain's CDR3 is CATSDLASGNSDTQYF. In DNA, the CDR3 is TGTGCCACCAGTGATTTGGCTAGCGGGAACTCAGATACGCAGTATTTT.

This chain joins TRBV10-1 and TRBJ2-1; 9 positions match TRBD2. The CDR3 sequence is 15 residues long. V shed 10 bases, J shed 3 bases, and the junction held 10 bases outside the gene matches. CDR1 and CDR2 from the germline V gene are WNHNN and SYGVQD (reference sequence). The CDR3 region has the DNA TGCGCCACATCCACCGGGACTAGCTTCTACAATGAGCAGTTCTTC. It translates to CATSTGTSFYNEQFF.

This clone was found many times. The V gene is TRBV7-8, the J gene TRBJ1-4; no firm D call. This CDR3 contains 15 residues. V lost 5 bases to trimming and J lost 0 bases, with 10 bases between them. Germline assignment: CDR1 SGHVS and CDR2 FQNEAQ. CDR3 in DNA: TGTGCCAGCAGCCAACGGGAAACAACTAATGAAAAACTGTTTTTT. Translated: CASSQRETTNEKLFF. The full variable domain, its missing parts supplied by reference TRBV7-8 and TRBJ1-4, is GAGVSQSPRYKVAKRGQDVALRCDPISGHVSLFWYQQALGQGPEFLTYFQNEAQLDKSGLPSDRFFAERPEGSVSTLKIQRTQQEDSAVYLCASSQRETTNEKLFFGSGTQLSVL.

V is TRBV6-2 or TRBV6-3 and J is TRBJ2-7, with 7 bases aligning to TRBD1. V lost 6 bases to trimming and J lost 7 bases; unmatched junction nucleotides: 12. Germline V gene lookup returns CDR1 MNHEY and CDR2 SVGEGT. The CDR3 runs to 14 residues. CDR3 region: CASRPGTASGEQYF. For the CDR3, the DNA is TGTGCCAGCAGACCTGGGACAGCTTCGGGGGAGCAGTACTTC.

CDR3 sequence: CASRPPPGSGEKLFF. The DNA of the CDR3 is TGTGCCAGCAGACCCCCACCCGGTTCCGGTGAAAAACTGTTTTTT. This chain joins TRBV28 and TRBJ1-4; no clear D gene. V was clipped by 6 bases and J by 7 bases, with 18 bases between them. CDR3 size: 15 residues. Germline V lookup: CDR1 MDHEN, CDR2 SYDVKM.

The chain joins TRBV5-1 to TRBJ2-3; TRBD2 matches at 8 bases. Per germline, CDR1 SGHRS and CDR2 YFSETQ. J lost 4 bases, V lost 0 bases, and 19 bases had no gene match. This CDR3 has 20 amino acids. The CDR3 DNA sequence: TGCGCCAGCAGCTTGGCCCGAACCCAAGCACGGACTAGCAACCCAGATACGCAGTATTTT. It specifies CASSLARTQARTSNPDTQYF. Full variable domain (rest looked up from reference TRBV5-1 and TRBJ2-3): KAGVTQTPRYLIKTRGQQVTLSCSPISGHRSVSWYQQTPGQGLQFLFEYFSETQRNKGNFPGRFSGRQFSNSRSEMNVSTLELGDSALYLCASSLARTQARTSNPDTQYFGPGTRLTVL.

The CDR3 is CASSQDRDQPQHF. The DNA for the CDR3 is TGCGCCAGCAGCCAGGACAGGGATCAGCCCCAGCATTTT. V is TRBV4-1 and J is TRBJ1-5; 8 bases match TRBD1. J was trimmed by 5 bases and V by 3 bases; bases with no gene match: 0. This CDR3 region has 13 residues. The germline CDR1 and CDR2 sequences are MGHRA and YSYEKL.

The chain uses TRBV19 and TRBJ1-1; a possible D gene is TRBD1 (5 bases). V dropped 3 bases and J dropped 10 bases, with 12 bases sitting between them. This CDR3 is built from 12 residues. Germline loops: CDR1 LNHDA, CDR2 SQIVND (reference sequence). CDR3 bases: TGTGCCAGTAGTATCGGCAGGGCGGCAGCTTTCTTT. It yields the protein CASSIGRAAAFF.

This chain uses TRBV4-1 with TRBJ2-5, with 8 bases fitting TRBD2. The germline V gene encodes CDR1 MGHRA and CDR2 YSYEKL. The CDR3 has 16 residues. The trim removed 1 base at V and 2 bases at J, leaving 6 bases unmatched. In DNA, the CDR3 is TGCGCCAGCAGCCAAGCCGCGACTAGCGCACAAGAGACCCAGTACTTC. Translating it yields CASSQAATSAQETQYF.

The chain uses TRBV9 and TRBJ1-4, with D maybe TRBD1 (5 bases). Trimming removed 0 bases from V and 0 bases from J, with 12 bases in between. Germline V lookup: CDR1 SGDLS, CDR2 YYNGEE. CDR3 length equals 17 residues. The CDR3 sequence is CASSVADSWATNEKLFF. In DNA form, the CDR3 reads TGTGCCAGCAGCGTAGCCGACAGTTGGGCAACTAATGAAAAACTGTTTTTT.

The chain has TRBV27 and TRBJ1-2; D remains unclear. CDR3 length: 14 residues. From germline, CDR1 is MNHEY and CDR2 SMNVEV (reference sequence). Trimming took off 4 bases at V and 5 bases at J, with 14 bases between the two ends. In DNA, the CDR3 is TGTGCCAGCAGTTGGGAGCCAGGCTTGTATGGCTACACCTTC. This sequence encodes CASSWEPGLYGYTF.

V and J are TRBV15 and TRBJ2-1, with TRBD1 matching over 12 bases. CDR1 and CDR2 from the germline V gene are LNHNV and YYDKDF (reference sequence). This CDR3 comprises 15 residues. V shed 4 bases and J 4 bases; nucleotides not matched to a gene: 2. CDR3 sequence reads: CATSTGQGAYNEQFF. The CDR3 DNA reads TGTGCCACCAGCACGGGACAGGGGGCTTACAATGAGCAGTTCTTC.